One and the same sample provided the 6 T cell receptor beta chains below, sequenced in a study of shared clonotypes between healthy human individuals. Sequencing used immunoSEQ multiplex PCR; TCRdb keeps in-frame clones, though not all of them. The profile covers 1.5 million to 1.9 million clones, with approximately 98% appearing a single time and approximately 0.45% taken by the ten largest. The sample consisted of naive CD4+ T cells sorted from blood. Subset reported: CD45RA+ positively selected. These receptors all come from a man younger than 40 in good health.

The V call is TRBV11-3, the J call TRBJ2-3; 8 bases agree with TRBD1. The germline V gene encodes CDR1 SGHNT and CDR2 YENEEA. The CDR3 length is 14 residues. Trimming cost V 1 base and J 6 bases; bases outside gene matches: 3. The CDR3 region is CASSLGRGQDTQYF. The CDR3 DNA reads as TGTGCCAGCAGCTTAGGCAGGGGGCAGGATACGCAGTATTTT.

This clone was seen a handful of times. Different DNA sequences within this sample yield the same CDR3. CDR3 amino acids: CASSVAGSYEQYF. In nucleotides, the CDR3 is TGTGCCAGCAGCGTAGCGGGATCCTACGAGCAGTACTTC. J is TRBJ2-7 and V is TRBV9; D perhaps matches TRBD2 (5 bases). This CDR3 spans 13 amino acids. Germline V gene lookup returns CDR1 SGDLS and CDR2 YYNGEE. V lost 0 bases and J lost 1, with 5 bases in between.

The V call is TRBV5-6, the J call TRBJ2-3, with D hard to call. Germline CDR1 is SGHDT and CDR2 is YYEEEE. Trimming removed 0 bases at V and 6 bases at J, with 14 bases between. The CDR3 runs to 15 residues. The CDR3 nucleotides are TGTGCCAGCAGCTTGGTTCCTAGTATTTCGGATACGCAGTATTTT. Its protein product is CASSLVPSISDTQYF.

The chain joins TRBV27 to TRBJ1-2; 12 bases fit TRBD1. The trim removed 6 bases at V and 8 bases at J, leaving 13 bases unmatched. Germline lookup yields CDR1 MNHEY and CDR2 SMNVEV (reference sequence). CDR3 length: 16 residues. For the CDR3, the DNA is TGTGCCAGCAGACCCTGGGACAGGGGGCAAATACAAGGCTACACCTTC. Amino acids: CASRPWDRGQIQGYTF.

The V call is TRBV18, the J call TRBJ1-5, with no clear D. V was clipped by 3 bases and J by 4 bases, with 7 bases between them. This CDR3 is 13 amino acids long. Germline V CDR1 and CDR2: KGHSH, LQKENI. The CDR3 is CASSPQENQPQHF. In DNA, the CDR3 is TGTGCCAGCTCACCTCAAGAGAATCAGCCCCAGCATTTT.

The genes are TRBV5-1 and TRBJ1-1; tentatively, D is TRBD1 (5 bases). Deletions cut 4 bases from V and 0 bases from J, with 10 bases between. This CDR3 has 14 residues. Germline CDR1 SGHRS, CDR2 YFSETQ. The CDR3 bases are TGCGCCAGCAGCCAAAGGACACTGAACACTGAAGCTTTCTTT. This codes for CASSQRTLNTEAFF.